Listed below are T cell receptor beta chains from one sample, sequenced in a study of OX40 agonist ivuxolimab in advanced cancers. The protocol was immunoSEQ multiplex PCR, while the TCRdb copy is restricted to in-frame clones and leaves out a portion. The sample shows under 40,000 clones, about four fifths of them seen only once. The sample consisted of CD4+ or CD8+ T cells sorted from blood, taken in a trial of the OX40 agonist ivuxolimab. Receptors were obtained from an adult with an advanced solid tumor such as melanoma, head and neck, liver or kidney cancer. The CDR3 runs from the conserved cysteine through the conserved F or W. The D gene is left open where the match is weak. Clone size appears in some rows only: once, few, many, or a class for an expanded clone.

D gene,clone size,J gene,V gene,CDR3 length,CDR3 protein,CDR3 DNA
.,.,TRBJ2-1,TRBV9,16,CASSVEGRGRRNEQFF,TGTGCCAGCAGCGTAGAAGGCAGGGGAAGAAGAAATGAGCAGTTCTTC
.,once,TRBJ2-7,TRBV4-1,17,CASSQADMGFSSYEQYF,TGCGCCAGCAGCCAAGCCGACATGGGGTTCTCCTCCTACGAGCAGTACTTC
.,.,TRBJ1-1,TRBV19,14,CASLPRGGGTEAFF,TGTGCCAGCCTCCCCAGGGGAGGGGGAACTGAAGCTTTCTTT
.,.,TRBJ1-5,TRBV6-1,13,CASSERARQPQHF,TGTGCCAGCAGTGAAAGGGCTAGGCAGCCCCAGCATTTT
.,.,TRBJ2-1,TRBV20-1,10,CSASNNEQFF,TGCAGTGCTAGCAACAATGAGCAGTTCTTC
.,.,TRBJ2-3,TRBV27,14,CASSLFVPTDTQYF,TGTGCCAGCAGTTTATTTGTCCCCACAGATACGCAGTATTTT
.,.,TRBJ2-2,TRBV7-7,14,CASSLDSKTGELFF,TGTGCCAGCAGCCTTGACAGTAAGACCGGGGAGCTGTTTTTT
.,.,TRBJ2-1,TRBV29-1,12,CSAELDNNEQFF,TGCAGCGCCGAACTCGATAACAATGAGCAGTTCTTC
.,.,TRBJ2-5,TRBV7-6,13,CASGQQYQETQYF,TGTGCCAGCGGACAGCAGTACCAAGAGACCCAGTACTTC
.,.,TRBJ1-2,TRBV2,12,CASSESDYGYTF,TGTGCCAGCAGTGAGTCGGACTATGGCTACACCTTC
.,.,TRBJ2-1,TRBV5-4,15,CASSLGGKGFHEQFF,TGTGCCAGCAGCTTGGGGGGAAAGGGGTTCCATGAGCAGTTCTTC
TRBD1,few,TRBJ2-1,TRBV18,17,CASSPDRGGPSNNEQFF,TGTGCCAGCTCACCCGACAGGGGTGGGCCCTCGAATAATGAGCAGTTCTTC
.,.,TRBJ1-2,TRBV30,12,CAWTKGGYGYTF,TGTGCCTGGACCAAGGGGGGGTATGGCTACACCTTC
TRBD1,few,TRBJ2-7,TRBV5-4,14,CASSFDRAGYEQYF,TGTGCCAGCAGCTTTGACAGGGCGGGCTACGAGCAGTACTTC
TRBD1,.,TRBJ1-1,TRBV5-1,14,CASSSGTGNTEAFF,TGCGCCAGCAGCTCAGGGACAGGTAACACTGAAGCTTTCTTT
TRBD1,few,TRBJ1-6,TRBV9,15,CASSGGTGSEMPLHF,TGTGCCAGCAGCGGCGGGACAGGGAGTGAGATGCCCCTCCACTTT
TRBD1,.,TRBJ1-4,TRBV28,12,CASSLMTGTLFF,TGTGCCAGCAGTTTGATGACAGGGACACTGTTTTTT
TRBD1,.,TRBJ1-6,TRBV6-1,16,CASSEGVRTGNSPLHF,TGTGCCAGCAGTGAAGGGGTCCGGACAGGGAATTCACCCCTCCACTTT
.,.,TRBJ1-2,TRBV7-9,15,CAVPVFGGPNYGYTF,TGTGCCGTACCGGTTTTCGGCGGTCCTAACTATGGCTACACCTTC
TRBD1,.,TRBJ2-1,TRBV11-2,15,CASSLDRGLRHEQFF,TGTGCCAGCAGCCTCGACAGGGGCCTACGACATGAGCAGTTCTTC
.,.,TRBJ1-1,TRBV6-5,13,CASSYSGVTEAFF,TGTGCCAGCAGTTACTCAGGGGTGACTGAAGCTTTCTTT
.,.,TRBJ2-3,TRBV30,13,CAWSPPTTDTQYF,TGTGCCTGGAGTCCCCCGACAACAGATACGCAGTATTTT
.,.,TRBJ2-1,TRBV28,15,CASSFPGRARNGQFF,TGTGCCAGCAGTTTTCCCGGACGGGCTAGAAACGGGCAGTTCTTC
.,.,TRBJ1-2,TRBV19,14,CASSRIPGNYGYTF,TGTGCCAGTAGTCGAATCCCCGGAAACTATGGCTACACCTTC
.,.,TRBJ2-7,TRBV6-5,11,CASGRQYEQYF,TGTGCCAGCGGTAGACAGTACGAGCAGTACTTC
TRBD1,.,TRBJ1-6,TRBV9,15,CASSARQGSNSPLHF,TGTGCCAGCAGCGCCAGACAGGGGAGTAATTCACCCCTCCACTTT
TRBD1,.,TRBJ1-4,TRBV28,13,CASSPISTGDLFF,TGTGCCAGCAGCCCGATCTCGACAGGGGATCTTTTTTTT
TRBD1,.,TRBJ1-6,TRBV14,14,CASSQARGSSPLHF,TGTGCCAGCAGCCAAGCCAGGGGGAGTTCACCCCTCCACTTT
TRBD1,.,TRBJ1-1,TRBV6-1,11,CASGGQGEAFF,TGTGCCAGCGGGGGACAGGGGGAAGCTTTCTTT
.,.,TRBJ2-1,TRBV5-5,15,CASSLQLGSYNEQFF,TGTGCCAGCAGCTTGCAGCTTGGCTCCTACAATGAGCAGTTCTTC
TRBD1,few,TRBJ2-7,TRBV5-1,13,CASRDRAEGEQYF,TGCGCCAGCAGGGACAGGGCCGAAGGAGAGCAGTACTTC
.,.,TRBJ2-3,TRBV5-8,12,CASIEVPRTQYF,TGTGCCAGCATCGAGGTCCCCAGAACGCAGTATTTT
TRBD1,.,TRBJ1-1,TRBV11-2,14,CASRAGQGNTEAFF,TGTGCCAGCAGGGCGGGACAGGGTAACACTGAAGCTTTCTTT
.,.,TRBJ1-4,TRBV7-8,14,CASSLVQGREKLFF,TGTGCCAGCAGCTTAGTTCAGGGGAGAGAAAAACTGTTTTTT
TRBD2,once,TRBJ2-7,TRBV5-1,16,CASSLLAGGLTYEQYF,TGCGCCAGCAGCTTACTAGCGGGGGGCCTCACCTACGAGCAGTACTTC
.,.,TRBJ1-1,TRBV19,16,CASSARYGGMNTEAFF,TGTGCCAGTAGTGCGAGGTACGGCGGAATGAACACTGAAGCTTTCTTT
.,.,TRBJ2-7,TRBV28,13,CASILPGSNEQYF,TGTGCCAGCATTCTCCCCGGATCCAACGAGCAGTACTTC
.,.,TRBJ2-3,TRBV12-2,14,CASRSGGPKDTQYF,TGTGCAAGTCGCTCCGGGGGGCCGAAAGATACGCAGTATTTT
TRBD1,once,TRBJ1-4,TRBV11-2,15,CASRGGTGGLEKLFF,TGTGCCAGCAGGGGGGGAACAGGGGGCCTTGAAAAACTGTTTTTT
.,.,TRBJ1-2,TRBV2,15,CASSERGRGAYGYTF,TGTGCCAGCAGTGAGAGGGGTCGGGGGGCTTATGGCTACACCTTC
TRBD1,.,TRBJ2-2,TRBV4-2,17,CASSPTGGQGDTGELFF,TGTGCCAGCAGCCCCACCGGCGGACAGGGGGACACCGGGGAGCTGTTTTTT
.,.,TRBJ1-1,TRBV15,18,CATSRDYTGLPRNTEAFF,TGTGCCACCAGCAGAGATTATACAGGCCTCCCTCGGAACACTGAAGCTTTCTTT
.,.,TRBJ2-5,TRBV7-3,15,CASSLTFGALETQYF,TGTGCCAGCAGCTTAACGTTTGGCGCTCTCGAGACCCAGTACTTC
.,few,TRBJ2-5,TRBV28,12,CASSSGIATQYF,TGTGCCAGCAGTTCCGGAATTGCGACCCAGTACTTC
TRBD2,.,TRBJ2-5,TRBV7-2,17,CASSLVVSAGGDETQYF,TGTGCCAGCAGCTTAGTTGTTTCAGCGGGGGGAGATGAGACCCAGTACTTC
TRBD1,few,TRBJ1-5,TRBV28,14,CASSAGTGFQPQHF,TGTGCCAGCAGTGCCGGGACAGGGTTTCAGCCCCAGCATTTT
.,.,TRBJ2-3,TRBV6-5,12,CASSWGPNTQYF,TGTGCCAGCAGTTGGGGGCCGAATACGCAGTATTTT
.,.,TRBJ2-3,TRBV19,14,CASRRGGSADTQYF,TGTGCCAGTAGGAGGGGGGGCAGCGCAGATACGCAGTATTTT
.,.,TRBJ1-2,TRBV29-1,15,CSVEEWVGGGEGYTF,TGCAGCGTTGAAGAATGGGTCGGCGGGGGGGAGGGCTACACCTTC
.,.,TRBJ2-6,TRBV2,13,CASGSSGANVLTF,TGTGCCAGCGGGAGCTCTGGGGCCAACGTCCTGACTTTC
.,.,TRBJ1-2,TRBV20-1,10,CRVDSKGYTF,TGCAGAGTTGACTCCAAGGGCTACACCTTC
.,.,TRBJ2-2,TRBV2,14,CASSIGTPTGELFF,TGTGCCAGCAGTATCGGGACACCCACCGGGGAGCTGTTTTTT
.,few,TRBJ2-1,TRBV6-6,12,CASSYSYNEQFF,TGTGCCAGCAGTTACTCCTACAATGAGCAGTTCTTC
TRBD1,.,TRBJ2-5,TRBV28,13,CASSRDRGETQYF,TGTGCCAGCAGCCGCGACAGGGGCGAGACCCAGTACTTC
TRBD1,.,TRBJ2-7,TRBV28,17,CASTRQGPTDTTYEQYF,TGTGCCAGCACTCGACAGGGGCCCACCGACACAACCTACGAGCAGTACTTC